These T cell receptor beta chains were read from a single sample in a study of regulatory T cells in long-lasting Graves disease. TCRdb reanalysed the multiplex PCR reads using MiXCR and keeps one entry per CDR3 protein. The sample has about 660,000 distinct CDR3 sequences, about 32% seen once; the top ten hold roughly 40%. The source was peripheral blood mononuclear cells (PBMCs), collected when the disease was refractory, from a patient treated with antithyroid drugs. The receptors here all came from a female donor with Graves disease. Both conserved end residues are part of each CDR3. D genes are given only for firm matches. Clone size is stated in some rows and not others, as once, few, many or a class when expanded.

v_gene	abundance	j_gene	d_gene	CDR3aa	CDR3nt
TRBV20-1	NA	TRBJ2-3	TRBD2	CSASRTSGTTDTQYF	TGCAGTGCTTCCCGGACTAGCGGGACAACAGATACGCAGTATTTT
TRBV27	few	TRBJ1-4	NA	CASSFLGSATNEKLFF	TGTGCCAGCAGTTTTTTAGGGTCTGCAACTAATGAAAAACTGTTTTTT
TRBV19	NA	TRBJ1-6	TRBD1	CASRTSAIGQARYSPLHF	TGTGCCAGTAGGACGTCAGCCATCGGACAGGCGAGATATTCACCCCTCCACTTT
TRBV6-1	many	TRBJ1-1	NA	CASREEGGVFAAFF	TGTGCCAGCAGGGAAGAAGGAGGGGTTTTTGCAGCTTTCTTT
TRBV29-1	NA	TRBJ1-1	NA	CSVTDQNTEAFF	TGCAGCGTTACGGATCAGAACACTGAAGCTTTCTTT
TRBV10-3	NA	TRBJ2-7	TRBD1	CAISERTGGEQYF	TGTGCCATCAGTGAGCGGACAGGCGGCGAGCAGTACTTC
TRBV28	many	TRBJ1-1	NA	CASTLKNTEAFF	TGTGCCAGCACCTTAAAGAACACTGAAGCTTTCTTT
TRBV29-1	few	TRBJ2-7	NA	CSVAPDEGAGYEQYF	TGCAGCGTTGCCCCCGATGAGGGGGCGGGATACGAGCAGTACTTC
TRBV6-1	NA	TRBJ2-7	TRBD1	CASHRDRYYEQYF	TGTGCCAGCCACCGGGACAGATACTACGAGCAGTACTTC
TRBV6-5	NA	TRBJ2-3	TRBD1	CASSYSRGLDTQYF	TGTGCCAGCAGTTACTCGAGGGGGCTAGATACGCAGTATTTT
TRBV20-1	NA	TRBJ1-5	NA	CSAGLRGGNQPQHF	TGCAGTGCTGGCCTCAGGGGTGGCAATCAGCCCCAGCATTTT
TRBV28	many	TRBJ1-1	NA	CASSLQGRSTEAFF	TGTGCCAGCAGTTTGCAGGGACGCTCTACTGAAGCTTTCTTT
TRBV7-9	NA	TRBJ1-1	NA	CASSSWRFGTLSEAFF	TGTGCCAGCAGCTCTTGGAGGTTCGGGACACTTTCTGAAGCTTTCTTT
TRBV6-1	NA	TRBJ2-1	TRBD1	CASSNRDRGSEQFF	TGTGCCAGCAGTAATAGGGACAGGGGCTCCGAGCAGTTCTTC
TRBV20-1	NA	TRBJ2-7	TRBD1	CSAWGQGDYEQYF	TGCAGTGCATGGGGACAGGGTGATTACGAGCAGTACTTC
TRBV2	many	TRBJ1-5	NA	CASSDTAGVGNQPQHF	TGTGCCAGCAGTGATACGGCCGGAGTCGGCAATCAGCCCCAGCATTTT
TRBV10-3	many	TRBJ2-5	TRBD2	CASRGGELDTQYF	TGTGCCTCACGGGGGGGGGAGTTGGATACCCAGTACTTC
TRBV12-3/TRBV12-4	NA	TRBJ2-2	TRBD2	CASSLAQLAGHTGELFF	TGTGCCAGCAGTTTAGCGCAACTAGCGGGACACACCGGGGAGCTGTTTTTT
TRBV20-1	many	TRBJ2-5	NA	CSARDSGETQYF	TGCAGTGCTAGAGATTCAGGAGAGACCCAGTACTTC
TRBV11-2	many	TRBJ2-7	NA	CASSKPGGGGNEQYF	TGTGCCAGCAGCAAACCGGGTGGAGGAGGGAACGAGCAGTACTTC
TRBV11-2	NA	TRBJ2-5	NA	CASSEGRGLEETQYF	TGTGCCAGCAGCGAGGGACGGGGGCTTGAAGAGACCCAGTACTTC
TRBV20-1	once	TRBJ2-1	TRBD2	CSALRREGYEQFF	TGCAGTGCTCTGCGGCGGGAGGGCTACGAGCAGTTCTTC
TRBV20-1	few	TRBJ2-5	NA	CSARGLRGWLETQYF	TGCAGTGCTAGGGGACTGCGGGGTTGGTTAGAGACCCAGTACTTC
TRBV30	few	TRBJ1-1	TRBD1	CAWSVGGQLNTEAFF	TGTGCCTGGAGTGTAGGGGGACAGTTGAACACTGAAGCTTTCTTT
TRBV12-3/TRBV12-4	NA	TRBJ2-3	NA	CASQAFPSDDTQYF	TGTGCCAGCCAGGCTTTCCCCTCCGACGATACGCAGTATTTT
TRBV29-1	NA	TRBJ2-7	TRBD1	CSVGDRGRFPNYEQYF	TGCAGCGTGGGAGACAGGGGGCGCTTTCCGAACTACGAGCAGTACTTC
TRBV2	NA	TRBJ1-5	NA	CASSEDPGMVQPQHF	TGTGCCAGCAGTGAAGATCCAGGTATGGTTCAGCCCCAGCATTTT
TRBV3-1	few	TRBJ2-7	TRBD2	CASSLRLASEQYF	TGTGCCAGCAGCCTTCGACTAGCAAGTGAGCAGTACTTC
TRBV29-1	NA	TRBJ1-2	NA	CSVDRQGNYGYTF	TGCAGCGTTGACCGCCAGGGCAATTATGGCTACACCTTC
TRBV2	NA	TRBJ2-2	TRBD2	CASSVLASGTGELFF	TGTGCCAGCAGTGTCCTGGCTAGCGGGACCGGGGAGCTGTTTTTT
TRBV12-3/TRBV12-4	many	TRBJ2-5	TRBD2	CASSSWTSFRETQYF	TGTGCCAGCAGTTCCTGGACTAGCTTTCGGGAGACCCAGTACTTC
TRBV7-2	NA	TRBJ1-4	NA	CASSLSRGGGKLFF	TGTGCCAGCAGCTTATCACGCGGTGGGGGAAAACTGTTTTTT
TRBV28	many	TRBJ1-2	TRBD1	CAAGTGIGYTF	TGTGCCGCCGGGACAGGGATCGGCTACACCTTC
TRBV19	NA	TRBJ2-4	NA	CASSIRIANGLAKNIQYF	TGTGCCAGTAGTATACGAATAGCGAATGGGCTAGCCAAAAACATTCAGTACTTC
TRBV7-9	NA	TRBJ1-3	TRBD1	CASSLRGGDGNTIYF	TGTGCCAGCAGCTTAAGAGGGGGCGATGGAAACACCATATATTTT
TRBV20-1	NA	TRBJ1-1	NA	CSATDQREAFF	TGCAGTGCCACCGACCAACGCGAAGCTTTCTTT
TRBV3-1	NA	TRBJ2-4	TRBD2	CASSQGETSGRITAKNIQYF	TGTGCCAGCAGCCAAGGTGAGACTAGCGGGAGGATTACGGCCAAAAACATTCAGTACTTC
TRBV11-2	few	TRBJ1-2	NA	CASSRARSGGDGYTF	TGTGCCAGCAGTCGCGCCCGGTCGGGGGGCGATGGCTACACCTTC
TRBV20-1	few	TRBJ1-5	TRBD1	CSARGTGSSNQPQHF	TGCAGTGCTAGAGGGACAGGGTCCAGCAATCAGCCCCAGCATTTT
TRBV19	NA	TRBJ1-1	TRBD1	CASSPRTGGWTEAFF	TGTGCCAGTAGTCCCCGGACAGGGGGATGGACTGAAGCTTTCTTT
TRBV20-1	few	TRBJ2-5	NA	CSASGGIYETQYF	TGCAGTGCTAGTGGCGGGATTTATGAGACCCAGTACTTC
TRBV27	NA	TRBJ2-1	TRBD2	CASSPLLAGVDNEQFF	TGTGCCAGCAGTCCCCTGCTAGCGGGAGTCGACAATGAGCAGTTCTTC
TRBV6-1	NA	TRBJ2-6	TRBD1	CAISRNRDSSGANVLTF	TGTGCCATCAGCCGGAACCGGGACAGCTCTGGGGCCAACGTCCTGACTTTC
TRBV7-6	few	TRBJ2-7	NA	CASRAKGTVDEQYF	TGTGCCAGCAGGGCTAAGGGTACGGTCGACGAGCAGTACTTC
TRBV20-1	NA	TRBJ1-5	TRBD1	CSAIGGWGQPQHF	TGCAGTGCTATAGGGGGCTGGGGGCAGCCCCAGCATTTT
TRBV20-1	NA	TRBJ1-5	NA	CSAFPGVGSNQPQHF	TGCAGTGCTTTCCCAGGGGTTGGGAGCAATCAGCCCCAGCATTTT
TRBV5-1	NA	TRBJ2-7	TRBD1	CASSLDRAGTGDYEQYF	TGCGCCAGCAGCTTGGACCGGGCGGGGACAGGGGACTACGAGCAGTACTTC
TRBV20-1	NA	TRBJ1-2	NA	CSARDMYGYTF	TGCAGTGCTAGAGACATGTATGGCTACACCTTC
TRBV7-6	many	TRBJ2-7	TRBD2	CASSARPTSGTLVGAYEQYF	TGTGCCAGCAGCGCCCGTCCTACTAGCGGGACCCTTGTAGGGGCCTACGAGCAGTACTTC
TRBV27	NA	TRBJ2-7	NA	CASSPFSSYEQYF	TGTGCCAGCAGTCCCTTTAGCTCCTACGAGCAGTACTTC
TRBV6-1	few	TRBJ1-1	TRBD1	CASSTQGDGAEAFF	TGTGCCAGCAGTACACAGGGGGACGGCGCTGAAGCTTTCTTT
TRBV5-1	NA	TRBJ2-6	TRBD1	CASSLGQGQGSGANVLTF	TGCGCCAGCAGCTTGGGACAGGGTCAGGGGTCTGGGGCCAACGTCCTGACTTTC